The sequence of this TCR beta chain was determined in a study of blood T cells in healthy people across ages. A J-beta primer mix and a sample-barcoded 5' primer were used in a second PCR of roughly 6 to 11 cycles. TCRdb called the 5' RACE reads again in MiXCR, with one record for every CDR3 protein. Among 700,000 or so distinct CDR3 sequences listed, 22% were seen once. The CDR3 extends over 13 amino acids. Looked up from germline, CDR1 is SGHAT and CDR2 is FQNNGV. V gave up 7 bases and J gave up 2 bases, with 10 bases separating them. Specimen: blood. The source of this sequence is a man between 65 and 85 years old in good health. The J gene is TRBJ2-3, the V gene TRBV11-2; tentatively, D is TRBD2 (6 bases). CDR3 residues: CASNGGTTDTQYF. The CDR3 DNA follows: TGTGCCAGCAATGGCGGGACCACAGATACGCAGTATTTT.